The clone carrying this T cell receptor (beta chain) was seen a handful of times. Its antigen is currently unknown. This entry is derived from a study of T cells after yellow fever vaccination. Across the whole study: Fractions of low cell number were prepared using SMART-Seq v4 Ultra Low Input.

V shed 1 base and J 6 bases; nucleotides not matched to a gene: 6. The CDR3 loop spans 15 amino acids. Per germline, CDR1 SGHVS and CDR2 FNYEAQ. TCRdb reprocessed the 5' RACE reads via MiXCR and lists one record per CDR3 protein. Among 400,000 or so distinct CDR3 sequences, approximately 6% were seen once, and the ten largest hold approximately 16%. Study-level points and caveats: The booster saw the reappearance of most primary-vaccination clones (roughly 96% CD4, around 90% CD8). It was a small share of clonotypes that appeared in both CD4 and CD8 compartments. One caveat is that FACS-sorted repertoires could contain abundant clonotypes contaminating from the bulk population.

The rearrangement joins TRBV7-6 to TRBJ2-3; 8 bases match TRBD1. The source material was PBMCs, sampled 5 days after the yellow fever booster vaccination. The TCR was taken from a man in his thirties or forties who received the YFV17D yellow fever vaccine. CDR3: CASSLDAGGLDTQYF. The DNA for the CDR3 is TGTGCCAGCAGCTTAGACGCAGGGGGCTTGGATACGCAGTATTTT.